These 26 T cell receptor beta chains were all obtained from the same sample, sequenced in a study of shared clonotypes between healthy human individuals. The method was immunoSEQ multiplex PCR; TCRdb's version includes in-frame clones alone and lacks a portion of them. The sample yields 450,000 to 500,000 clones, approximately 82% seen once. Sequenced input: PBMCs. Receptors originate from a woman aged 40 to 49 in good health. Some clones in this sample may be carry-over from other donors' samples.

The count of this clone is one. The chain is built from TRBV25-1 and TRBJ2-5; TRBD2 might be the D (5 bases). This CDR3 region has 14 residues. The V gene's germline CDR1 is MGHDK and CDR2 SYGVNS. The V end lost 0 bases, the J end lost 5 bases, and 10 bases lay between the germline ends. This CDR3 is CASSEYRGVETQYF. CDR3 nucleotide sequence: TGTGCCAGCAGTGAATATCGGGGTGTGGAGACCCAGTACTTC.

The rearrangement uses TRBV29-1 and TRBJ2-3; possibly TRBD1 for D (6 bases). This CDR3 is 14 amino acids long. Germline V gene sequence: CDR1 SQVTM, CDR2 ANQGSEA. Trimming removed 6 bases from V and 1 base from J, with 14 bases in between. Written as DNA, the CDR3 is TGCAGCGTAAAACAGGGTTCGGGCACAGATACGCAGTATTTT. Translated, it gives CSVKQGSGTDTQYF.

The CDR3 DNA reads TGCAGCGTTGACCTCTACAATGAGCAGTTCTTC. Protein: CSVDLYNEQFF. The J gene is TRBJ2-1, the V gene TRBV29-1; D gene ambiguous. This CDR3 region has 11 residues. V dropped 3 bases and J dropped 3 bases, with 3 bases sitting between them. Germline V CDR1 and CDR2: SQVTM, ANQGSEA.

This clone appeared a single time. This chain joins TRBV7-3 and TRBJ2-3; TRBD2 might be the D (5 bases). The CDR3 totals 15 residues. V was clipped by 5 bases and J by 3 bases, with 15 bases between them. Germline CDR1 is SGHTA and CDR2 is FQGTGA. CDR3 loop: CASSRGPPGTDTQYF. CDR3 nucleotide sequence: TGTGCCAGCAGCCGCGGGCCCCCCGGGACAGATACGCAGTATTTT.

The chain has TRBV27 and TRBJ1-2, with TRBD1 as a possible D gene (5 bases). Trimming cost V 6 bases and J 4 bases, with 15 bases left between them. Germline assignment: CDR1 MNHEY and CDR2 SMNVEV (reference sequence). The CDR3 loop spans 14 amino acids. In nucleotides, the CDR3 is TGTGCCAGCAGGAGCACGGGGCAAACCTATGGCTACACCTTC. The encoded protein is CASRSTGQTYGYTF.

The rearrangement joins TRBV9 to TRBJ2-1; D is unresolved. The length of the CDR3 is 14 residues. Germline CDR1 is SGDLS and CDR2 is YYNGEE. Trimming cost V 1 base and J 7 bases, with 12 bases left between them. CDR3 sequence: CASSVTGSWNEQFF. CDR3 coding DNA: TGTGCCAGCAGCGTAACCGGAAGCTGGAATGAGCAGTTCTTC. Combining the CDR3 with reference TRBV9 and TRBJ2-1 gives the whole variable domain DSGVTQTPKHLITATGQRVTLRCSPRSGDLSVYWYQQSLDQGLQFLIQYYNGEERAKGNILERFSAQQFPDLHSELNLSSLELGDSALYFCASSVTGSWNEQFFGPGTRLTVL.

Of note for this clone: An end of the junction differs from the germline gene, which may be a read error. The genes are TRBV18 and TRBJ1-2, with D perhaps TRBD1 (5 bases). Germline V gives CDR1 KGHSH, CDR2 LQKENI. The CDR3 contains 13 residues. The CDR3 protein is CASSPTTQASQDF. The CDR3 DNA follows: TGTGCCAGCTCACCAACTACACAGGCATCCCAAGACTTC.

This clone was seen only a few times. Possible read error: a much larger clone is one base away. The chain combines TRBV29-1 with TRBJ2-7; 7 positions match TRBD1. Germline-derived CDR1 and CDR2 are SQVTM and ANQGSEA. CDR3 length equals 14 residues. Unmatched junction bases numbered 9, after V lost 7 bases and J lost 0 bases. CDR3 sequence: CSATTGSLSYEQYF. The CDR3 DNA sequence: TGCAGCGCTACGACAGGGAGTCTCTCCTACGAGCAGTACTTC.

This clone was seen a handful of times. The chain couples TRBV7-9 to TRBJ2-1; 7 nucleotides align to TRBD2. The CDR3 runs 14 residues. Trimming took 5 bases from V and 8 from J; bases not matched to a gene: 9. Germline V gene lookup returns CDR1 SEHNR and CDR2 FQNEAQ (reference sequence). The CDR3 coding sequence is TGTGCCAGCAGCCTAGGGCGGGAGTGGGATGAGCAGTTCTTC. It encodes CASSLGREWDEQFF.

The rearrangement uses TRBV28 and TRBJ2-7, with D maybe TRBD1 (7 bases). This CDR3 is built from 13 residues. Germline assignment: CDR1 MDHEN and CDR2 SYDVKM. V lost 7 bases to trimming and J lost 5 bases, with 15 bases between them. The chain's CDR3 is CASMTGGGDEQYF. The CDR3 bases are TGTGCCAGCATGACCGGAGGGGGCGACGAGCAGTACTTC. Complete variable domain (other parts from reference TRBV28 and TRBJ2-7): DVKVTQSSRYLVKRTGEKVFLECVQDMDHENMFWYRQDPGLGLRLIYFSYDVKMKEKGDIPEGYSVSREKKERFSLILESASTNQTSMYLCASMTGGGDEQYFGPGTRLTVT.

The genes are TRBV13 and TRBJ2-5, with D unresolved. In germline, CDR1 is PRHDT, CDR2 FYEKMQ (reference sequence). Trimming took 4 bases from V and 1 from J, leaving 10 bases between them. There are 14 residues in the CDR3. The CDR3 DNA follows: TGTGCCAGCAGCTCCCGGACCGTCCAAGAGACCCAGTACTTC. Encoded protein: CASSSRTVQETQYF.

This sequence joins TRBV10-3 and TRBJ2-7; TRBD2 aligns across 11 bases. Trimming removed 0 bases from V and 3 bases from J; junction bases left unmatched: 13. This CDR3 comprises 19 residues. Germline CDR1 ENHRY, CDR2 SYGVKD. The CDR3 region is CAISESGVAGGPPRYEQYF. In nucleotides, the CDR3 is TGTGCCATCAGTGAGTCGGGGGTAGCGGGAGGGCCTCCCCGCTACGAGCAGTACTTC.

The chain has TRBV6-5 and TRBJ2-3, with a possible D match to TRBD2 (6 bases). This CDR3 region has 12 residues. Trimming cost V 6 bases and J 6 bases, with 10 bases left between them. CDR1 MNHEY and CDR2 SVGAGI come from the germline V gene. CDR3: CASRDYPDTQYF. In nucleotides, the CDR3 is TGTGCCAGCAGGGACTATCCCGATACGCAGTATTTT.

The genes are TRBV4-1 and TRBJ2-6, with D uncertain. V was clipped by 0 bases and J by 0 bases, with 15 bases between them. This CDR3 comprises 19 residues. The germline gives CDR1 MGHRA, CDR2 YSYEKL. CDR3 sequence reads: CASSQDRGRAISGANVLTF. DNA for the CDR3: TGCGCCAGCAGCCAAGATCGAGGCCGAGCCATCTCTGGGGCCAACGTCCTGACTTTC.

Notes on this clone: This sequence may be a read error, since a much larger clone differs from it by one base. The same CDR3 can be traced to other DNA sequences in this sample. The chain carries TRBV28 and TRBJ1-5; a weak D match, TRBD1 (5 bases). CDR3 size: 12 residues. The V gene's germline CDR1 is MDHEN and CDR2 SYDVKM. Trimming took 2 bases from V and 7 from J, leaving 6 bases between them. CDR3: CASSLRGQPQHF. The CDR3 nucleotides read TGTGCCAGCAGTTTAAGGGGCCAGCCCCAGCATTTT.

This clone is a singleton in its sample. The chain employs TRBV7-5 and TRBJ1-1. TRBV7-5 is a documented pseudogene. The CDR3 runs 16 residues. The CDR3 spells CVRSTRRRIMNTEAFF. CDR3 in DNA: TGTGTCAGAAGCACGAGACGACGGATCATGAACACTGAAGCTTTCTTT.

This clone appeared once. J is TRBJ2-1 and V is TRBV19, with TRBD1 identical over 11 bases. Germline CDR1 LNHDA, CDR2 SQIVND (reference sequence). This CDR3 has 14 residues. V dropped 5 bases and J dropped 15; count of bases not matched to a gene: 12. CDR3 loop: CASSSPGQGGIRFF. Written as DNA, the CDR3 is TGTGCCAGTAGTTCTCCGGGACAGGGGGGAATTCGGTTCTTC.

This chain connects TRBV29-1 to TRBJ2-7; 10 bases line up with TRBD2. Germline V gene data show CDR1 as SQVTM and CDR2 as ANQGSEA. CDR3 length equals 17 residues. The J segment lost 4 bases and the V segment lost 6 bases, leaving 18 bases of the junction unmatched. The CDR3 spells CSVRLAGVSALTYEQYF. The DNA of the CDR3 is TGCAGCGTACGGCTAGCGGGAGTCAGTGCTCTAACTTACGAGCAGTACTTC.

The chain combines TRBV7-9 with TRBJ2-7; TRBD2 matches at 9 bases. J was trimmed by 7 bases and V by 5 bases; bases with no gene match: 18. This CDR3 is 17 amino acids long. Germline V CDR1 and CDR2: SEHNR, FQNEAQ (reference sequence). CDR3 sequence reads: CASSHLRLAVTTGEQYF. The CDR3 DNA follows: TGTGCCAGCAGCCATCTCAGACTAGCGGTAACTACGGGGGAGCAGTACTTC.

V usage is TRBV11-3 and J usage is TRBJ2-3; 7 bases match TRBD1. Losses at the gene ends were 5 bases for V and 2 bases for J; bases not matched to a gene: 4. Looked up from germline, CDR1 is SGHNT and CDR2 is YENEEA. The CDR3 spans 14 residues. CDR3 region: CASSPGQNTDTQYF. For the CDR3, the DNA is TGTGCCAGCAGCCCGGGACAGAACACAGATACGCAGTATTTT.

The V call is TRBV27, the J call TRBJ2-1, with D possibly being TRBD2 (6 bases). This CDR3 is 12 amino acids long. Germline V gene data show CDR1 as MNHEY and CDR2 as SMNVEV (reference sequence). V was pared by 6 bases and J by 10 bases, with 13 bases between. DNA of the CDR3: TGTGCCAGCAGCCGGGGGACGGGGGAGCAGTTCTTC. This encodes CASSRGTGEQFF.

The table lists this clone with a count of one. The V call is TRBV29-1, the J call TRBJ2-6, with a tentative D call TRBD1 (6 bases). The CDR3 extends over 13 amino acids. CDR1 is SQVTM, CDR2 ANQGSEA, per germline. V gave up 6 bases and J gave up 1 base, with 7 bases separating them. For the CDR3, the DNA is TGCAGCGTCGGACAGTCTGGGGCCAACGTCCTGACTTTC. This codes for CSVGQSGANVLTF.

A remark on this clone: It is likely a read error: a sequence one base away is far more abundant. The DNA for the CDR3 is TGCAGCGTTGAAGACCATAACTATAGCTACACCTTC. Protein sequence: CSVEDHNYSYTF. The V gene is TRBV29-1, the J gene TRBJ1-2; D unclear. Per germline, CDR1 SQVTM and CDR2 ANQGSEA. The CDR3 is 12 amino acids.

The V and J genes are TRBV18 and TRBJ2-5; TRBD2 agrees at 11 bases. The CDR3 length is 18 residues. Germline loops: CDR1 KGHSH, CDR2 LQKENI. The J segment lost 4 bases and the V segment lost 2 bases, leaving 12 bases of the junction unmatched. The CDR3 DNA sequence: TGTGCCAGCTCACCAACAAGTAGCGGGAGGGCCAAGGGAGAGACCCAGTACTTC. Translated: CASSPTSSGRAKGETQYF.

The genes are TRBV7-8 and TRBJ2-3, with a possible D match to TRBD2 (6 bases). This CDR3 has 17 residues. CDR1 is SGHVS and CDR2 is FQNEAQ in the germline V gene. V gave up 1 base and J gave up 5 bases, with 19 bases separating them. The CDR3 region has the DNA TGTGCCAGCAGCTTAGTAACTAGCTCCACGTTAGTAGATACGCAGTATTTT. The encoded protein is CASSLVTSSTLVDTQYF.

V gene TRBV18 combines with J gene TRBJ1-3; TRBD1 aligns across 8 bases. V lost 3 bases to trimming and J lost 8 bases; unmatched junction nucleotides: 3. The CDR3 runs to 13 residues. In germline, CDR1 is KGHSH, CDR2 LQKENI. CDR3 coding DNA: TGTGCCAGCTCACCGGACAGGGCGGACACCATATATTTT. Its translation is CASSPDRADTIYF.